Each of the 9 T cell receptor beta chains below was sequenced from the same sample in a study of graft-versus-host responses after intestinal transplantation. TCRdb's table, derived via immunoSEQ multiplex PCR, lists solely in-frame clones and lacks some. The data show tens of thousands of clones, 87% seen once. Their target antigens are unknown. Sequenced material: unstimulated CD8+ T cells sorted from spleen or lymph node cells, taken before transplant. Receptors were obtained from a human donor who was the organ donor for an intestinal transplant.

The gene calls are TRBV5-1 and TRBJ1-2; 7 bases agree with TRBD1. This CDR3 spans 14 amino acids. CDR1 is SGHRS and CDR2 is YFSETQ in the germline V gene. The J segment lost 6 bases and the V segment lost 1 base, leaving 6 bases of the junction unmatched. CDR3 DNA sequence: TGCGCCAGCAGCTTGATACAGGGGACACATGGCTACACCTTC. It translates to CASSLIQGTHGYTF.

Only one count was recorded for this clone. V gene TRBV5-6 combines with J gene TRBJ1-2; D perhaps matches TRBD1 (6 bases). Germline CDR1 reads SGHDT; CDR2 reads YYEEEE. Trimming removed 4 bases from V and 14 bases from J, with 24 bases in between. The CDR3 has 14 amino acids. CDR3 DNA: TGTGCCAGCAGCCAAGGCGGGGGCTCGGAGTGGGAGACCTTC. Translation: CASSQGGGSEWETF.

This clone was found a few times. V is TRBV9 and J is TRBJ1-1, with a tentative D call TRBD1 (5 bases). The germline gives CDR1 SGDLS, CDR2 YYNGEE. This CDR3 region has 15 residues. Trimming removed 0 bases from V and 5 bases from J, with 14 bases in between. CDR3 DNA sequence: TGTGCCAGCAGCGTAGATTCCGGGACTGCGACTGAAGCTTTCTTT. It specifies CASSVDSGTATEAFF.

This clone was recorded only once. The rearrangement uses TRBV30 and TRBJ1-5; the D is unclear. The CDR3 length is 13 residues. The germline gives CDR1 GTSNPN, CDR2 SVGIG (reference sequence). Trimming took off 3 bases at V and 3 bases at J, with 9 bases between the two ends. In DNA form, the CDR3 reads TGTGCCTGGAGCCTCGACACCAATCAGCCCCAGCATTTT. Protein product: CAWSLDTNQPQHF.

The chain combines TRBV9 with TRBJ1-3; possibly TRBD1 for D (6 bases). Germline V gene lookup returns CDR1 SGDLS and CDR2 YYNGEE. The V end lost 3 bases, the J end lost 5 bases, and 6 bases lay between the germline ends. This CDR3 is 12 amino acids long. CDR3 amino acids: CASSGDRNTIYF. CDR3 coding DNA: TGTGCCAGCAGCGGGGACAGAAACACCATATATTTT. Complete variable domain (other parts from reference TRBV9 and TRBJ1-3): DSGVTQTPKHLITATGQRVTLRCSPRSGDLSVYWYQQSLDQGLQFLIQYYNGEERAKGNILERFSAQQFPDLHSELNLSSLELGDSALYFCASSGDRNTIYFGEGSWLTVV.

The chain recombines TRBV7-9 with TRBJ2-7; D unresolved. The CDR3 totals 13 residues. CDR1 SEHNR and CDR2 FQNEAQ come from the germline V gene (reference sequence). V lost 8 bases and J lost 3, with 14 bases in between. The CDR3 reads CASGKDADYEQYF. CDR3 bases: TGTGCCAGCGGTAAGGACGCCGACTACGAGCAGTACTTC.

This clone has only one observation. The rearrangement joins TRBV30 to TRBJ1-5; D not certain. V was cut by 1 base and J by 0 bases, with 4 bases left in between. CDR1 and CDR2 (germline): GTSNPN, SVGIG (reference sequence). The CDR3 sequence is 13 residues long. The CDR3: CAWSGYSNQPQHF. The CDR3 bases are TGTGCCTGGAGTGGGTATAGCAATCAGCCCCAGCATTTT.

The chain links TRBV9 to TRBJ1-6; D is unresolved. Germline CDR1 SGDLS, CDR2 YYNGEE. V was pared by 4 bases and J by 0 bases, with 11 bases between. The CDR3 runs to 16 residues. The CDR3 DNA is TGTGCCAGCAGCACCAGAGAGAGCTCCTATAATTCACCCCTCCACTTT. This sequence encodes CASSTRESSYNSPLHF.

J is TRBJ2-5 and V is TRBV6-5; unclear D gene. V lost 5 bases and J 2 bases, leaving 12 bases between the germline ends. This CDR3 contains 14 residues. Germline values: CDR1 MNHEY, CDR2 SVGAGI. CDR3 amino acids: CASSPEALQETQYF. CDR3 bases: TGTGCCAGCAGTCCCGAGGCCTTGCAAGAGACCCAGTACTTC.